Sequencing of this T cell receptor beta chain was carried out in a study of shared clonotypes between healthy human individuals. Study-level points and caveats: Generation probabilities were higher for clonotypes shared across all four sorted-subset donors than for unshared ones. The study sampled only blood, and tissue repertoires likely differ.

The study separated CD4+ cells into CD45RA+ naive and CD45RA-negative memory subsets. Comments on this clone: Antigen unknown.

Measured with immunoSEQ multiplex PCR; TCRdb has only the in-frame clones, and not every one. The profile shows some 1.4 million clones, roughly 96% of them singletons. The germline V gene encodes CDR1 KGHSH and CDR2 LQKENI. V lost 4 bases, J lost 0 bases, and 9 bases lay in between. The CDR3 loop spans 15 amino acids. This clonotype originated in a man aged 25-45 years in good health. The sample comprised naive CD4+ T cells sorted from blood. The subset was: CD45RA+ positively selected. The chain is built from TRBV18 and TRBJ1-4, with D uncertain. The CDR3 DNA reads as TGTGCCAGCTCACTATGGACCTCAACTAATGAAAAACTGTTTTTT. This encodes CASSLWTSTNEKLFF.